The present entry profiles one TCR beta chain with its context. Sample-barcoded 5' priming and a J-beta primer mix drove a second PCR of 7 to 11 cycles. TCRdb reprocessed the 5' RACE reads with MiXCR, giving one entry per CDR3 protein. The table includes about 760,000 distinct CDR3 sequences, around 25% detected once. The sample belongs to a study of blood T cells in healthy people across ages. The CDR3 is 15 amino acids. CDR1 and CDR2 (germline): SGHTA, FQGTGA. V lost 5 bases to trimming and J lost 9 bases; unmatched junction nucleotides: 13. Separately, the same data were catalogued under a study of T cells of mothers and their children.

V is TRBV7-3 and J is TRBJ2-1; 7 positions match TRBD2. This TCR came from a boy aged 10-17 years in good health. Material: blood. In DNA form, the CDR3 reads TGTGCCAGCAGCCGCTCGGCGGGAGAAGAGGTTGAGCAGTTCTTC. Translation: CASSRSAGEEVEQFF.